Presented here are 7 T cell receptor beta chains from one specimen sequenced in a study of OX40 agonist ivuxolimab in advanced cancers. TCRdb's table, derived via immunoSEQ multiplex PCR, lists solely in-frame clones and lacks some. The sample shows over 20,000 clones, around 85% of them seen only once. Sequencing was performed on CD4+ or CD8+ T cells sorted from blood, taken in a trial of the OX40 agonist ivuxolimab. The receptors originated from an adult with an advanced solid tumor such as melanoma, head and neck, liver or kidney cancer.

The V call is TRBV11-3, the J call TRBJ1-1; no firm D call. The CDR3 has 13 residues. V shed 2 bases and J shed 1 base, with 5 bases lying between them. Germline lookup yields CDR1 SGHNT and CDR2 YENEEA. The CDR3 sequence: CASSLIKNTEAFF. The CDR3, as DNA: TGTGCCAGCAGCTTAATCAAGAACACTGAAGCTTTCTTT.

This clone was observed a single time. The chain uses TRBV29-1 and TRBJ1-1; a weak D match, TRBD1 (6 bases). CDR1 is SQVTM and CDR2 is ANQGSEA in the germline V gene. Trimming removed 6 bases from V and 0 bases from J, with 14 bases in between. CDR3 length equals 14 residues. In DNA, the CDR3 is TGCAGCGTCCAGGGGCAGAGCATGAACACTGAAGCTTTCTTT. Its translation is CSVQGQSMNTEAFF.

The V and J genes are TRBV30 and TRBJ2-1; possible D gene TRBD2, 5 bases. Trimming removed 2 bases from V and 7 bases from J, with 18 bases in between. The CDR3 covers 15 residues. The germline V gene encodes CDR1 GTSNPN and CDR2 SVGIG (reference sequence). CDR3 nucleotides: TGTGCCTGGAGTTTAGGACTCCTGGGTCTGAATGAGCAGTTCTTC. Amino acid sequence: CAWSLGLLGLNEQFF.

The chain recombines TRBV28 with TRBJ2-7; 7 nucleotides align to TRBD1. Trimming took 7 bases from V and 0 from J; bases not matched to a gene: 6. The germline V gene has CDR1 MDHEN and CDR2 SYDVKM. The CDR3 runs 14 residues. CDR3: CASIDRDLSYEQYF. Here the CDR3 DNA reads TGTGCCAGCATTGACAGGGACCTCTCCTACGAGCAGTACTTC.

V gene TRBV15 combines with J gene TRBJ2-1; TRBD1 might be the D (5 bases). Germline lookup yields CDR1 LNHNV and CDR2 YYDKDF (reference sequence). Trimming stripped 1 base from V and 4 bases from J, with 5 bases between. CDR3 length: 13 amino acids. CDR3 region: CATSRGQYNEQFF. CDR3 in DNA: TGTGCCACCAGCAGAGGACAGTACAATGAGCAGTTCTTC.

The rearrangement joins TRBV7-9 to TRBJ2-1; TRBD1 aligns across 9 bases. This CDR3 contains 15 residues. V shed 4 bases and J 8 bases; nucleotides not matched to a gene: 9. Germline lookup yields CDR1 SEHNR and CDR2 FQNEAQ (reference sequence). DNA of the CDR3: TGTGCCAGCAGCTGGCCGGGACAGGGAATCGATGAGCAGTTCTTC. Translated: CASSWPGQGIDEQFF.

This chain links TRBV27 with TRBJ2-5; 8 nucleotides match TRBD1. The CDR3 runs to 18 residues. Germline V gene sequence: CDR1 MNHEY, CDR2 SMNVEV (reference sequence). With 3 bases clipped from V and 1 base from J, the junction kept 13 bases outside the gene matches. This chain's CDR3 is CASSLPRTGLGAQETQYF. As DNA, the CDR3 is TGTGCCAGCAGTTTGCCTCGGACAGGGTTGGGGGCCCAAGAGACCCAGTACTTC.